Listed below are T cell receptor beta chains from one sample, sequenced in a study of cytomegalovirus exposure and HLA in healthy donors. This table comes from immunoSEQ multiplex PCR, and its TCRdb copy is limited to in-frame clones, with some not included. The table includes hundreds of thousands of clones, 70% to 90% detected once. The sample comprised PBMCs. These receptors were collected from a man aged 25-40 years in good health and CMV-seronegative. CDR3s include the opening cysteine and the closing phenylalanine or tryptophan. The D gene is left open where the match is weak. Size is omitted from some rows. Given values are once, few, many or a class for expanded clones.

cdr3_nt cdr3_aa d_call clone_size j_call v_call
TGTGCCAGCAGCCAGCGGACCCCCGGGACAGGGCAAGAGACCCAGTACTTC CASSQRTPGTGQETQYF TRBD1 . TRBJ2-5 TRBV14
TGTGCCAGCACGGGGGGCTACGAGCAGTACTTC CASTGGYEQYF TRBD2 . TRBJ2-7 TRBV6-6
TGTGCCAGCAGCTCGGGACTAGGTATTGGTGAGCAGTTCTTC CASSSGLGIGEQFF TRBD2 few TRBJ2-1 TRBV7-8
TGCGCCAGCAGCTTGGGTCGGACAGGTACGTTCATCACTGAAGCTTTCTTT CASSLGRTGTFITEAFF TRBD1 . TRBJ1-1 TRBV5-1
TGTGCCAGCAGCTTAGTGTTCCGGGGTCGGGGCTATAATTCACCCCTCCACTTT CASSLVFRGRGYNSPLHF . . TRBJ1-6 TRBV7-2
TGTGCCGCAGGAAGTCCCGGCTCCTACGAGCAGTACTTC CAAGSPGSYEQYF . . TRBJ2-7 TRBV28
TGTGCCAGCGGAGGCAGGGAGGCCGCTGAAGCTTTCTTT CASGGREAAEAFF . . TRBJ1-1 TRBV2
TGTGCCAGCAGGGTAGGGACAGAAGACTACGAGCAGTACTTC CASRVGTEDYEQYF TRBD1 . TRBJ2-7 TRBV28
TGTGCCAGCAGCGTAGGGCCGGACAGTATCTACGAGCAGTACTTC CASSVGPDSIYEQYF . once TRBJ2-7 TRBV9
TGTGCCAGCGGCGGGCCTGGGGAAGCTTTCTTT CASGGPGEAFF . . TRBJ1-1 TRBV6-6
TGTGCCAGCAGCGTAGGGCCTCAAACCGGGGAGCTGTTTTTT CASSVGPQTGELFF . . TRBJ2-2 TRBV9
TGTGCCAGCAGTTTCGCAGGGATAGACTCTGGCTACACCTTC CASSFAGIDSGYTF . . TRBJ1-2 TRBV27
TGTGCCAGCACCTCCTCGGACAGATCCTATGGCTACACCTTC CASTSSDRSYGYTF . . TRBJ1-2 TRBV5-6
TGCGCCAGCGGGAGAACTGCCGGGGAGCTGTTTTTT CASGRTAGELFF . . TRBJ2-2 TRBV5-1